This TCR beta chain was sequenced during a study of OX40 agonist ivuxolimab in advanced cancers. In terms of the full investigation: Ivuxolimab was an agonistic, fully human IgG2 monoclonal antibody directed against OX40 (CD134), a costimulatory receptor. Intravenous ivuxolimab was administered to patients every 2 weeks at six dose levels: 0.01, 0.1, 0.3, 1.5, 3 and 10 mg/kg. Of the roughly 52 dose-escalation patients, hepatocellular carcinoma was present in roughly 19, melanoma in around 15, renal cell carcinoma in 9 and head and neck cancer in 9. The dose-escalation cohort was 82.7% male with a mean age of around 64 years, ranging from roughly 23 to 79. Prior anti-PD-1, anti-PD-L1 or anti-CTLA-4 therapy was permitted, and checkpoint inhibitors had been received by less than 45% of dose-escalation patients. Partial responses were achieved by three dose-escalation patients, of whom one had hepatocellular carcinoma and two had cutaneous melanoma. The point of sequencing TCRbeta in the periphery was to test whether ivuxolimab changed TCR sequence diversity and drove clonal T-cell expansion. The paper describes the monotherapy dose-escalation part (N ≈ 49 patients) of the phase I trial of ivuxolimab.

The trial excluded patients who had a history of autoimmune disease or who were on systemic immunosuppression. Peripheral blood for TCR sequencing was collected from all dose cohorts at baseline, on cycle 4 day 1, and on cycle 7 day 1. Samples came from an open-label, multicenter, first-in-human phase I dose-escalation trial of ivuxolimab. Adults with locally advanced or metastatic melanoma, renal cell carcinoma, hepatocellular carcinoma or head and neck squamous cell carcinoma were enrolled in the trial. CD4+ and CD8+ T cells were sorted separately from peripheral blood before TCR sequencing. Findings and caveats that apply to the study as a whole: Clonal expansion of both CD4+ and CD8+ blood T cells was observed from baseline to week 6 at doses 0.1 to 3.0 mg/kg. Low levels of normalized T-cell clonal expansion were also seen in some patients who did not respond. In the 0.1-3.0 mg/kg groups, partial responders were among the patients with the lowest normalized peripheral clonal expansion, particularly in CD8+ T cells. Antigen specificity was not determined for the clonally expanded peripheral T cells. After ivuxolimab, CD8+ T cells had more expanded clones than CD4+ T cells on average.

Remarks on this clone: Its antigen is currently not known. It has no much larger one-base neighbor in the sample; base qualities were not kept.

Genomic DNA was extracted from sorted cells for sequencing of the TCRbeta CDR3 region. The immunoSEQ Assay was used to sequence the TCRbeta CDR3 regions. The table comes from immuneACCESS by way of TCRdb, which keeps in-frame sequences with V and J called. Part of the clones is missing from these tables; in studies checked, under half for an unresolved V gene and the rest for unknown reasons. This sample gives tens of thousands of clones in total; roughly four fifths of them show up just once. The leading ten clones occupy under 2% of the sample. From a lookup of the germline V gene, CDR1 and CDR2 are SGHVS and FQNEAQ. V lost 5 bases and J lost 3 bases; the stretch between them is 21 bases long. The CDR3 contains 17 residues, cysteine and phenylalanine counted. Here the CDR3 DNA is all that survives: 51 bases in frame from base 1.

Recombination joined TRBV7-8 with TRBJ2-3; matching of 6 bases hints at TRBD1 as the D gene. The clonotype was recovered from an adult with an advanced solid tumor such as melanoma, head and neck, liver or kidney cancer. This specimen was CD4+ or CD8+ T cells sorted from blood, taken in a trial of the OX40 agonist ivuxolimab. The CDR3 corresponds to CASSTRLNRDVTDTQYF. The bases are TGTGCCAGCAGCACGCGACTTAACAGGGATGTGACAGATACGCAGTATTTT.